The entry below describes one TCR beta chain. The antigen is unknown. This sample is part of a study of a mutant IDH1 vaccine in newly diagnosed glioma. Across the whole study: Treated patients comprised about 60% males and about 40% females, mean age around 40 years. Antecedent treatment encompassed radiotherapy, temozolomide, or their combination; the majority received both.

The CDR3 contains 15 residues. Trimming took 1 base from V and 4 from J, leaving 13 bases between them. The V gene's germline CDR1 is SEHNR and CDR2 FQNEAQ (reference sequence). Time point defined: week 11, during vaccination. Vaccination used 300 ug of mutant IDH1 20-mer peptide per dose, with topical imiquimod. Donor tumors were new WHO grade 3 or 4 IDH1-mutant, ATRX-lost astrocytomas. TCRdb's table, derived via immunoSEQ multiplex PCR, lists solely in-frame clones and lacks some. Among 100,000 to 150,000 clones, 80% were seen once, and the ten largest hold under 5.5%. Sequenced material: PBMCs, taken from a glioma patient whose treatment included an IDH1 peptide vaccine. The origin of this receptor is a middle-aged man with glioma. The gene calls are TRBV7-9 and TRBJ2-5, with TRBD2 as a possible D gene (6 bases). The CDR3 region is CASSLGSQGGETQYF. The CDR3 bases are TGTGCCAGCAGCTTAGGATCTCAGGGAGGAGAGACCCAGTACTTC.